The clone carrying this T cell receptor (beta chain) appeared many times. What it binds is not known. Patients sequenced had flow cytometry evidence of CD8+CD57+ cell expansion. The data are from a study of CD8+CD57+ T cells in acquired aplastic anemia. Overall study: Yields of DNA that came from sorted CD4+ and CD8+ cells averaged roughly 3 ug.

Findings of the study overall: Significant differences in CD8+ Simpson's diversity were not observed between patients and controls.

The germline CDR1 and CDR2 sequences are SGHTA and FQGNSA. V was pared by 5 bases and J by 3 bases, with 17 bases between. The CDR3 consists of 16 residues. Investigators profiled TCR beta VDJ and CDR3 from genomic DNA template. Each CDR3 protein is one row after TCRdb ran MiXCR on the reads. The sample contains 100,000 to 150,000 distinct CDR3 sequences, roughly 40% of which appear only once. The source material was sorted CD4+, CD8+, or CD8+CD57+ T cells (not recorded which) from PBMCs. The chain carries TRBV7-2 and TRBJ1-5; perhaps TRBD1 as D (6 bases). This TCR came from a human donor with aplastic anemia. The DNA of the CDR3 is TGTGCCAGCAGCCTAGAAACAGGGCCCCTCAATCAGCCCCAGCATTTT. It encodes CASSLETGPLNQPQHF.